This TCR beta chain was obtained from a study of T-cell reconstitution after alpha-beta-depleted transplantation in children. Preparing the TCRbeta library involved the use of unique molecular identifiers. TCRdb re-analysed the PCR reads in MiXCR, keeping a single row per CDR3 protein. This sample carries about 370,000 distinct CDR3 sequences, roughly 21% of them seen once, and the ten largest clones take approximately 3.8%. Trimming took off 4 bases at V and 4 bases at J, with 14 bases between the two ends. This CDR3 is built from 14 residues. The germline V gene has CDR1 ENHRY and CDR2 SYGVKD. The sample holds many counts of this clonotype.

This clonotype originated in a human donor who donated a stem cell graft to a child with acute myeloid leukemia. J is TRBJ2-7 and V is TRBV10-3; TRBD2 is a possible D gene (6 bases). The material sequenced was PBMCs from the stem cell graft donor, taken from the stem cell graft. This CDR3 is CAISGDGRSYEQYF. The CDR3 nucleotides read TGTGCCATCAGTGGAGATGGGAGGTCGTACGAGCAGTACTTC.